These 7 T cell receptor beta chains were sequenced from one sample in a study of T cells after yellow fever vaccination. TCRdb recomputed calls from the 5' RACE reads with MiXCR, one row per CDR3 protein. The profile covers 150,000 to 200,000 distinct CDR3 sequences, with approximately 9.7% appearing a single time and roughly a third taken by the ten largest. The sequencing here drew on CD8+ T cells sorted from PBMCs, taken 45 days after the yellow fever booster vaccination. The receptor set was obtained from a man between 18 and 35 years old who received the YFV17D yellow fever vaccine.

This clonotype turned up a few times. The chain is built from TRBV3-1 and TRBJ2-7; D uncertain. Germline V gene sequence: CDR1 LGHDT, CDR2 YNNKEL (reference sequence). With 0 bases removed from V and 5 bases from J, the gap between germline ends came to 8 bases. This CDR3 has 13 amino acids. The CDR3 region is CASSQDSMDEQYV. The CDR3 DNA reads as TGTGCCAGCAGCCAAGATTCGATGGACGAGCAGTACGTC.

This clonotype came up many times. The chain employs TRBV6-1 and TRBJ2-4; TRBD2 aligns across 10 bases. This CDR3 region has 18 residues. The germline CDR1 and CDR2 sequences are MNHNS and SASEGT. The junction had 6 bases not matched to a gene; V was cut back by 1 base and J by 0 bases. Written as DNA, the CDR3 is TGTGCCAGCAGTGAAGTGGTAGCGGGGGGCCTAGCCAAAAACATTCAGTACTTC. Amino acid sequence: CASSEVVAGGLAKNIQYF.

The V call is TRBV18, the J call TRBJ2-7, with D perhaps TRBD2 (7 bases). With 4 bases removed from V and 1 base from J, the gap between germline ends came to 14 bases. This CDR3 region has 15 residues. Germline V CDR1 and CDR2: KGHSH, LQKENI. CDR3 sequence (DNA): TGTGCCAGCTCACTAGGGAGGGGGGATTCCTACGAGCAGTACTTC. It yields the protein CASSLGRGDSYEQYF.

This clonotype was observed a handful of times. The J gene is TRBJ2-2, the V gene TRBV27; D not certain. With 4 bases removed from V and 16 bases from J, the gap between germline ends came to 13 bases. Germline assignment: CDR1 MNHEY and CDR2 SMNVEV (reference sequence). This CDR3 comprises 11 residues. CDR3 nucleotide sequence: TGTGCCAGCAGTTCAGGAGCCCTGGAGTTTTTT. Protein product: CASSSGALEFF.

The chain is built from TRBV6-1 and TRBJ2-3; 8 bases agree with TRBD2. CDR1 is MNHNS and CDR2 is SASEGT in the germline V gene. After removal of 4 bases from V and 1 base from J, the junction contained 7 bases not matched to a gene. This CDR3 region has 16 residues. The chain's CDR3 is CASSVKRGPRTDTQYF. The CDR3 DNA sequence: TGTGCCAGCAGTGTCAAGCGGGGGCCCCGCACAGATACGCAGTATTTT.

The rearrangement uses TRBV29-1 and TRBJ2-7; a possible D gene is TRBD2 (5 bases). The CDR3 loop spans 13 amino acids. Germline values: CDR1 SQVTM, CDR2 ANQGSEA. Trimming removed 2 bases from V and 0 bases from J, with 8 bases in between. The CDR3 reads CSVEPGSSYEQYV. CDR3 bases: TGCAGCGTTGAACCTGGGAGCTCCTACGAGCAGTACGTC.

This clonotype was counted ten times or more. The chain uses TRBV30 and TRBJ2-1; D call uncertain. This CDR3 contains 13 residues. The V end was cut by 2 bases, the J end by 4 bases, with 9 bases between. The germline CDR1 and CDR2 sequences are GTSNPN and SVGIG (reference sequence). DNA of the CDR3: TGTGCCTGGAGTTTGAAACAGTACAATGAGCAGTTCTTC. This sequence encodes CAWSLKQYNEQFF.